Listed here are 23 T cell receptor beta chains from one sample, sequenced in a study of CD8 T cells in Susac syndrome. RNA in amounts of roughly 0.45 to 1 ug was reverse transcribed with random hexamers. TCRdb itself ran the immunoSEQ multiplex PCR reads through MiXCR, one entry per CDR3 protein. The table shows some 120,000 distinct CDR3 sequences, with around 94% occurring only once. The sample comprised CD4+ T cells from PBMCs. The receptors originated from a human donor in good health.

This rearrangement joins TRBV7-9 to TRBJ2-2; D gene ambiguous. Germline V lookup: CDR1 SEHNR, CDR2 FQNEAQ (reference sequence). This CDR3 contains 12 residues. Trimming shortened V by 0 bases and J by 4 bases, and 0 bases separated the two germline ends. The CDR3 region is CASSLATGELFF. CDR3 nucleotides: TGTGCCAGCAGCTTAGCCACCGGGGAGCTGTTTTTT.

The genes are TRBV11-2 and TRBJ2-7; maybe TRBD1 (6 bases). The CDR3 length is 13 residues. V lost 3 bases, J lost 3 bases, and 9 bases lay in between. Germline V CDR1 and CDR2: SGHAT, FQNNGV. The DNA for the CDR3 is TGTGCCAGCAGCTTGGGGGACATCTACGAGCAGTACTTC. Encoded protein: CASSLGDIYEQYF.

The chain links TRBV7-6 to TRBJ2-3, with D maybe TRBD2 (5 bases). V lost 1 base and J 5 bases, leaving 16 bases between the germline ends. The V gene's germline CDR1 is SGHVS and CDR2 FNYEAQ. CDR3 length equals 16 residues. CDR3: CASSLEVSGFGDTQYF. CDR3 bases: TGTGCCAGCAGCTTAGAAGTCAGCGGCTTCGGAGATACGCAGTATTTT.

CDR3 loop: CASSHPGQWDEQYF. In nucleotides, the CDR3 is TGTGCCAGCAGCCACCCGGGACAGTGGGACGAGCAGTACTTC. The chain is built from TRBV14 and TRBJ2-7, with TRBD1 matching over 7 bases. Looked up from germline, CDR1 is SGHDN and CDR2 is FVKESK. The CDR3 spans 14 residues. The trim removed 3 bases at V and 5 bases at J, leaving 7 bases unmatched.

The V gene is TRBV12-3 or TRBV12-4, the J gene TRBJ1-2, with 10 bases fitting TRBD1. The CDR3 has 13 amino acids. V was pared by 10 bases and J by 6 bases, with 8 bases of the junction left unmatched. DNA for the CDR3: TGTGCCACAACGACAGGGGGCACCGATGGCTACACCTTC. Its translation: CATTTGGTDGYTF.

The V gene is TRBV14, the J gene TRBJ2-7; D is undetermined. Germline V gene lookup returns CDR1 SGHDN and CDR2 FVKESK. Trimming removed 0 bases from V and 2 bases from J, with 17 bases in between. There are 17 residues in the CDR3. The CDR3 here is CASSQDPRRSPTYEQYF. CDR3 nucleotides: TGTGCCAGCAGCCAAGATCCTCGGCGGAGTCCGACCTACGAGCAGTACTTC.

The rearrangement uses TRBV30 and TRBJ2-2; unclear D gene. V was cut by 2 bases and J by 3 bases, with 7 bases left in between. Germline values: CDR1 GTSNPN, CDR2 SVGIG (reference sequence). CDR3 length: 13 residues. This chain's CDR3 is CAWSSLYTGELFF. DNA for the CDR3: TGTGCCTGGAGTTCCCTATACACCGGGGAGCTGTTTTTT.

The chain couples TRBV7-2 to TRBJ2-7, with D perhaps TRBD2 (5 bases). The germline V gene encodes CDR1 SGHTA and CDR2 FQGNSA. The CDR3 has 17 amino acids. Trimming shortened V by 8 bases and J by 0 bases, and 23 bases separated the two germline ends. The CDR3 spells CASSQAVSDALSYEQYF. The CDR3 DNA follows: TGTGCCAGCTCCCAAGCGGTTTCAGACGCACTCTCCTACGAGCAGTACTTC. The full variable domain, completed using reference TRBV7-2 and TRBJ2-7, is GAGVSQSPSNKVTEKGKDVELRCDPISGHTALYWYRQSLGQGLEFLIYFQGNSAPDKSGLPSDRFSAERTGGSVSTLTIQRTQQEDSAVYLCASSQAVSDALSYEQYFGPGTRLTVT.

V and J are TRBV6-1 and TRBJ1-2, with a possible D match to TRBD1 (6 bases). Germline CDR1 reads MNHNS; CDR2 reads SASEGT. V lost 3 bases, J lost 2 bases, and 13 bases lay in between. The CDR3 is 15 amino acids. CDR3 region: CASSDRQVENYGYTF. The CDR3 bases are TGTGCCAGCAGTGACCGACAGGTTGAGAACTATGGCTACACCTTC.

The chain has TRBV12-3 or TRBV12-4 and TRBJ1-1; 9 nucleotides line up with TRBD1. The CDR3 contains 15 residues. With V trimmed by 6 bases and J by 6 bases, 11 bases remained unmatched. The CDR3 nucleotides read TGTGCCAGCAGAAGGGGGGGGACAGGGTTCGCTGAAGCTTTCTTT. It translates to CASRRGGTGFAEAFF.

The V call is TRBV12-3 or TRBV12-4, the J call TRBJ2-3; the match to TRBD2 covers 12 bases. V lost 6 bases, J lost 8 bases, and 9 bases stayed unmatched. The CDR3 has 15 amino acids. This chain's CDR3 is CASSPTSGRGGTQYF. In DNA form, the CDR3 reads TGTGCCAGCAGCCCGACTAGCGGGAGAGGGGGTACGCAGTATTTT.

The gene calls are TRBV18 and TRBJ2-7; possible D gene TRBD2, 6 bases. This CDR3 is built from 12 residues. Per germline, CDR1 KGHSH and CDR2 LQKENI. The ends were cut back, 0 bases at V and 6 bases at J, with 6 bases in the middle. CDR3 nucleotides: TGTGCCAGCTCACCACCGGGGGGCGAGCAGTACTTC. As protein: CASSPPGGEQYF.

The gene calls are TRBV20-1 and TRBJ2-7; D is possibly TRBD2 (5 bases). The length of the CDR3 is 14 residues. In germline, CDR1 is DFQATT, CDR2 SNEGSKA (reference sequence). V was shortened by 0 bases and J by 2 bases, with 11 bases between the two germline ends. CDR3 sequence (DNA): TGCAGTGCTAGAGATGGTTTGCGGGCCTACGAGCAGTACTTC. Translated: CSARDGLRAYEQYF.

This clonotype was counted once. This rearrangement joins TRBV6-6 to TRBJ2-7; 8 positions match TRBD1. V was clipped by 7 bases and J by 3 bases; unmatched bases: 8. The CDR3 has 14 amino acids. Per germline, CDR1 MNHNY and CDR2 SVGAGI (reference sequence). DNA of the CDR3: TGTGCCAGCACCTCCGGGACAGGCTACTACGAGCAGTACTTC. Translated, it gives CASTSGTGYYEQYF.

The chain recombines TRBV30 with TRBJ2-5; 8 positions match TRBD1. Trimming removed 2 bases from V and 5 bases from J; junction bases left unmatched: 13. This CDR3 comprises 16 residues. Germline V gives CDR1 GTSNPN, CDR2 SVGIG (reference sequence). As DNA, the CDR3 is TGTGCCTGGAGTCCCCCCTCCGGACAGGGACAGGAGACCCAGTACTTC. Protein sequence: CAWSPPSGQGQETQYF.

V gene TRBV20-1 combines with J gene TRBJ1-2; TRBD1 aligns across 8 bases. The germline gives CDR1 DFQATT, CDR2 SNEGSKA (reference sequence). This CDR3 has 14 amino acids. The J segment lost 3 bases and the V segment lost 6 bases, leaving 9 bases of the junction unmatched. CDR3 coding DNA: TGCAGTGCGGCCGGGACAGGCGAAGACTATGGCTACACCTTC. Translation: CSAAGTGEDYGYTF.

The CDR3 coding sequence is TGCAGTGCTAGAGGCGCCGGCTTGGGATACGAGCAGTACTTC. Amino acid sequence: CSARGAGLGYEQYF. The chain combines TRBV20-1 with TRBJ2-7; D not resolved. The CDR3 length is 14 residues. CDR1 and CDR2 (germline): DFQATT, SNEGSKA (reference sequence). V lost 1 base and J lost 4, with 14 bases in between.

The CDR3 DNA is TGTGCCAGCAGCCCGGACATATCGGAAGCTTTCTTT. Protein sequence: CASSPDISEAFF. The V and J genes are TRBV7-2 and TRBJ1-1, with D tentatively TRBD1 (5 bases). V shed 5 bases and J shed 8 bases, with 12 bases lying between them. The CDR3 contains 12 residues. Germline V CDR1 and CDR2: SGHTA, FQGNSA.

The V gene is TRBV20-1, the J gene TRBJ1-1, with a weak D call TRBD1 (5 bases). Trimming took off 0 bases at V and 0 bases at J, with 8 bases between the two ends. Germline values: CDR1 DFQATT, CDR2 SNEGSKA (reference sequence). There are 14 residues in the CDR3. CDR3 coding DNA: TGCAGTGCTAGAGACCCGACAGTGAACACTGAAGCTTTCTTT. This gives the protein CSARDPTVNTEAFF.

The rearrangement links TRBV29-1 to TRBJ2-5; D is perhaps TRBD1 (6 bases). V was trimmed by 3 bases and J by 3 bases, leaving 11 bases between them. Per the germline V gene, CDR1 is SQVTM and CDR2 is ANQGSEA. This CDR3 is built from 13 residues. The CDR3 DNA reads TGCAGCGTTGAGGGGCAGGGGAAAGAGACCCAGTACTTC. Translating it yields CSVEGQGKETQYF.

The CDR3 sequence is CASSVGSGRGGTGELFF. The CDR3 DNA sequence: TGTGCCAGCAGCGTAGGGAGCGGGAGAGGTGGCACCGGGGAGCTGTTTTTT. This chain joins TRBV9 and TRBJ2-2, with 8 bases fitting TRBD2. V trimming: 0 bases; J trimming: 4 bases; junction bases outside the gene matches: 8. CDR3 length: 17 residues. Germline V gives CDR1 SGDLS, CDR2 YYNGEE.

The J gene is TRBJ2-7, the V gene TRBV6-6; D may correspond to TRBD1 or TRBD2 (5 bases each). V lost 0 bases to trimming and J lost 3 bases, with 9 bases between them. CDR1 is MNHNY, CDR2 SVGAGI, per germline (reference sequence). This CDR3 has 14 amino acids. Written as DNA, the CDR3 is TGTGCCAGCAGTTACTCTGGGGGAGTCTACGAGCAGTACTTC. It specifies CASSYSGGVYEQYF.

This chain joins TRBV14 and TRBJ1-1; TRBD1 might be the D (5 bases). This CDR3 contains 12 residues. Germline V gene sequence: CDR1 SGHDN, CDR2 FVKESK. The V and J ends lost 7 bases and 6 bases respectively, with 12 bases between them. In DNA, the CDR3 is TGTGCCAGCACTTCGCGGGGGGCTGAAGCTTTCTTT. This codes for CASTSRGAEAFF.